The source of this T cell receptor beta chain is a study of OX40 agonist ivuxolimab in advanced cancers. In the study overall: Patients took ivuxolimab, an agonistic anti-OX40 (CD134) antibody. One hepatocellular carcinoma and a couple of cutaneous melanoma patients partially responded.

In regard to this clone: Its antigen is not known.

V shed 2 bases and J shed 2 bases, with 15 bases lying between them. This CDR3 spans 16 amino acids. Germline CDR1 is SGHDN and CDR2 is FVKESK. Profiling relied on immunoSEQ multiplex PCR, and the TCRdb table lists in-frame clones only, not all of them. The repertoire holds about 68,000 clones, around 83% seen once, with under 1.5% in the top ten. Notes on the study in general: Low normalized T-cell clonal expansion was additionally recorded for some nonresponders. The CD4+ and CD8+ T cells in the blood had expanded clonally by week 6 at 0.1 to 3.0 mg/kg.

The chain joins TRBV14 to TRBJ2-5; D is undetermined. The sample was CD4+ or CD8+ T cells sorted from blood, taken in a trial of the OX40 agonist ivuxolimab. The sequence came from an adult with an advanced solid tumor such as melanoma, head and neck, liver or kidney cancer. Here the CDR3 reads CASSQRQALRQETQYF. CDR3 DNA: TGTGCCAGCAGCCAACGTCAGGCCCTCAGGCAAGAGACCCAGTACTTC.